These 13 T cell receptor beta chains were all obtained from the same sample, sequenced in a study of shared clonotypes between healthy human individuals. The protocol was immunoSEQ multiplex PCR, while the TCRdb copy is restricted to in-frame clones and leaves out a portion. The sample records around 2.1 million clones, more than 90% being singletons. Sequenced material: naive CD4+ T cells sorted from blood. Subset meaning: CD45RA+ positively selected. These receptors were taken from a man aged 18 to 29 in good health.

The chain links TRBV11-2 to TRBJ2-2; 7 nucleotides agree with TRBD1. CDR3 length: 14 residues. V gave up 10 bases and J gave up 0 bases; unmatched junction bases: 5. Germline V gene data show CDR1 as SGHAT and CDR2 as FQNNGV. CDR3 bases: TGTGCCATTAAGACAGGGACGAACACCGGGGAGCTGTTTTTT. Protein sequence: CAIKTGTNTGELFF.

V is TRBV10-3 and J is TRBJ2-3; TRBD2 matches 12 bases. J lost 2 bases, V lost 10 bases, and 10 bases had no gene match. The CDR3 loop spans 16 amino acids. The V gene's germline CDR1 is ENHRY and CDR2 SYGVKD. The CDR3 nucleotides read TGTGCCACCGCCCAGACTAGCGGGAGAGACACAGATACGCAGTATTTT. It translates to CATAQTSGRDTDTQYF.

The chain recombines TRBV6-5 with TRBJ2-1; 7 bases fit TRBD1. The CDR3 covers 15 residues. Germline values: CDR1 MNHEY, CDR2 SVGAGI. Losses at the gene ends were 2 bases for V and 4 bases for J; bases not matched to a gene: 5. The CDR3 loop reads CASSYSLQGYNEQFF. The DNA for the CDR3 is TGTGCCAGCAGTTACAGCCTACAGGGGTACAATGAGCAGTTCTTC.

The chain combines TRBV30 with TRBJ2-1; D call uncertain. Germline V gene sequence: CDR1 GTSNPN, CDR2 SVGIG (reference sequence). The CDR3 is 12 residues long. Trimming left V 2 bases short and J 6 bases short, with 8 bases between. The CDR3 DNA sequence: TGTGCCTGGAGTATCCGGCTCAATGAGCAGTTCTTC. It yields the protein CAWSIRLNEQFF.

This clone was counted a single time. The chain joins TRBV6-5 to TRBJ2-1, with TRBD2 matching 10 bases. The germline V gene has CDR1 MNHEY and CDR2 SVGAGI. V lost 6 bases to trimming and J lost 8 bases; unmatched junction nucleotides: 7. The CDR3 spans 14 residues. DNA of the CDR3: TGTGCCAGCAGAAGCGGGGGGGCCCCCGATGAGCAGTTCTTC. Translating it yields CASRSGGAPDEQFF.

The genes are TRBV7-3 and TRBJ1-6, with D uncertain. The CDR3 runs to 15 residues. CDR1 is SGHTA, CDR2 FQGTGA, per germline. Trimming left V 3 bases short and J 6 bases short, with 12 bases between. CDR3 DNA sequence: TGTGCCAGCAGCTTGGGCCCGACACTTAATTCACCCCTCCACTTT. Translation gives CASSLGPTLNSPLHF. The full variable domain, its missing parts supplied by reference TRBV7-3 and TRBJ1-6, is GAGVSQTPSNKVTEKGKYVELRCDPISGHTALYWYRQSLGQGPEFLIYFQGTGAADDSGLPNDRFFAVRPEGSVSTLKIQRTERGDSAVYLCASSLGPTLNSPLHFGNGTRLTVT.

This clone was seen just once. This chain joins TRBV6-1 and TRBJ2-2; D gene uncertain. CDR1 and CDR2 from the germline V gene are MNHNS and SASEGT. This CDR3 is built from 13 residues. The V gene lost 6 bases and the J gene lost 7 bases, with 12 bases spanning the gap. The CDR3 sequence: CASSSVSVGELFF. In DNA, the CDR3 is TGTGCCAGCAGCTCGGTTTCGGTCGGGGAGCTGTTTTTT.

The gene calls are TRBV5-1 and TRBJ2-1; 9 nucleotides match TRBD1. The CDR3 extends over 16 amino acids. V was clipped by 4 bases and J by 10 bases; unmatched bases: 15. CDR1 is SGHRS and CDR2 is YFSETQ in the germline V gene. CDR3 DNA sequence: TGCGCCAGCAGCACGTTGATAACAGGGGGCAGGGCCGAGCAGTTCTTC. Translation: CASSTLITGGRAEQFF.

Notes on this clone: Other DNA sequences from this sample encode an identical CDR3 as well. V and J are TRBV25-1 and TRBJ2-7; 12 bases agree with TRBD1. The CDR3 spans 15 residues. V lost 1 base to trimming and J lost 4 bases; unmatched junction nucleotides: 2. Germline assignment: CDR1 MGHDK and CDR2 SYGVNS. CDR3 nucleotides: TGTGCCAGCAGTGAATCGGGACAGGGGGCGTACGAGCAGTACTTC. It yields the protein CASSESGQGAYEQYF.

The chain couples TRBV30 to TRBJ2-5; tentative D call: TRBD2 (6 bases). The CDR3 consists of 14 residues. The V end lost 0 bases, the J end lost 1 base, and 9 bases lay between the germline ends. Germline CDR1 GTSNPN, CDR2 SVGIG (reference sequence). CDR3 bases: TGTGCCTGGAGTGTACTGACTAGCCAAGAGACCCAGTACTTC. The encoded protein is CAWSVLTSQETQYF. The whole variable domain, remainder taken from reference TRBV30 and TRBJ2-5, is SQTIHQWPATLVQPVGSPLSLECTVEGTSNPNLYWYRQAAGRGLQLLFYSVGIGQISSEVPQNLSASRPQDRQFILSSKKLLLSDSGFYLCAWSVLTSQETQYFGPGTRLLVL.

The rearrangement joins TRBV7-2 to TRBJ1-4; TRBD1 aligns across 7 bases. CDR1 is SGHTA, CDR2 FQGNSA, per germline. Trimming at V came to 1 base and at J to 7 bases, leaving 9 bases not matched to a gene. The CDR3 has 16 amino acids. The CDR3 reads CASSLGGLTGTEKLFF. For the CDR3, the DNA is TGTGCCAGCAGCTTAGGGGGGCTGACAGGGACTGAAAAACTGTTTTTT.

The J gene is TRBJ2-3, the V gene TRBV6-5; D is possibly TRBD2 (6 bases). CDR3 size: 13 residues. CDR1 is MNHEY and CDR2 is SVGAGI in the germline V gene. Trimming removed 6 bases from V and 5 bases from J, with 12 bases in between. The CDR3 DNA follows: TGTGCCAGCAGGGAGTGGGAGGAAGATACGCAGTATTTT. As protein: CASREWEEDTQYF.

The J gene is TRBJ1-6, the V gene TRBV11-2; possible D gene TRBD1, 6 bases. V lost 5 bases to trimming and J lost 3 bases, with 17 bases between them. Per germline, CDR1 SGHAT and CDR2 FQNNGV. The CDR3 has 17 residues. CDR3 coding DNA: TGTGCCAGCAGCAATTCCGTGGGGGGCGTCTATAATTCACCCCTCCACTTT. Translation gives CASSNSVGGVYNSPLHF.